The clone carrying this T cell receptor beta chain was seen only a few times. Its target is unknown. Clones were sequenced by immunoSEQ multiplex PCR, and TCRdb holds only the in-frame ones, with some missing. The sample carries about 67,000 clones, 75% to 90% recorded once. The data originate from a study of OX40 agonist ivuxolimab in advanced cancers. Study results and limitations: Researchers did not establish what antigens the expanded peripheral T cells target.

Per the germline V gene, CDR1 is MNHEY and CDR2 is SVGAGI. V lost 1 base to trimming and J lost 0 bases, with 7 bases between them. The CDR3 runs 16 residues. This TCR derives from an adult with an advanced solid tumor such as melanoma, head and neck, liver or kidney cancer. This chain joins TRBV6-5 and TRBJ1-6; TRBD1 is a possible D gene (5 bases). The sequencing here drew on CD4+ or CD8+ T cells sorted from blood, taken in a trial of the OX40 agonist ivuxolimab. CDR3 sequence reads: CASSYWGSSYNSPLHF. The CDR3 region has the DNA TGTGCCAGCAGTTACTGGGGGAGCTCCTATAATTCACCCCTCCACTTT.